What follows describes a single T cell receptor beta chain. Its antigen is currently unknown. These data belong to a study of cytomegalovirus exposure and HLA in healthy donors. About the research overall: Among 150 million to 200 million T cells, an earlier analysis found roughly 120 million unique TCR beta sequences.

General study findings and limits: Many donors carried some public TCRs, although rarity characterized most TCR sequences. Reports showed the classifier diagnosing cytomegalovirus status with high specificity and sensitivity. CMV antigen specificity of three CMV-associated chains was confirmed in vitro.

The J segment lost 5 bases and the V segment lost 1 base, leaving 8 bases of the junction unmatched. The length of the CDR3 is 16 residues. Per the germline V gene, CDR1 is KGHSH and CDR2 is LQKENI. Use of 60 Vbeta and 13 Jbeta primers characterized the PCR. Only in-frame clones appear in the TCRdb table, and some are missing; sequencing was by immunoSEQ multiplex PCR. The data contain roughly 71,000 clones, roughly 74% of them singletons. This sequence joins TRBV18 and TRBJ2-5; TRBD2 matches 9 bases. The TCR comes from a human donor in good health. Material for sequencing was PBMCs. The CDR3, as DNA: TGTGCCAGCTCACCACGAGTAGCGGGAGTAGGGGAGACCCAGTACTTC. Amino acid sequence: CASSPRVAGVGETQYF.